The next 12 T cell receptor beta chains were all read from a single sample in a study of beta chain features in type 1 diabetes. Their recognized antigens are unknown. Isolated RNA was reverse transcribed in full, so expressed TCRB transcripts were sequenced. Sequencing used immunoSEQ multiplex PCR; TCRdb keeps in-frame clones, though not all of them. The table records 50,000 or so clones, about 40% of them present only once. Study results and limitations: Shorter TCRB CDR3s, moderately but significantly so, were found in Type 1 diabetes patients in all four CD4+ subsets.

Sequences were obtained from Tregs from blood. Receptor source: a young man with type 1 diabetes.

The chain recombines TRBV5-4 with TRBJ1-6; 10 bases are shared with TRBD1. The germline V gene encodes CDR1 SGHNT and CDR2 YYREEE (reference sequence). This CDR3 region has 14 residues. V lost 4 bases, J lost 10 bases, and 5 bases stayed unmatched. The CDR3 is CASSERDRGSPLHF. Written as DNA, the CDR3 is TGTGCCAGCAGCGAGAGGGACAGGGGCTCACCCCTCCACTTT.

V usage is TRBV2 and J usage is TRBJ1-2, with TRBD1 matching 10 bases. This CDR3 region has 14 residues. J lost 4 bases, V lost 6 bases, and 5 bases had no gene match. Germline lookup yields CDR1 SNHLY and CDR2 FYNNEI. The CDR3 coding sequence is TGTGCCAGCAGCGGAAGGACAGGGGGCTATGGCTACACCTTC. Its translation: CASSGRTGGYGYTF. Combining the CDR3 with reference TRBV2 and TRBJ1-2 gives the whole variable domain EPEVTQTPSHQVTQMGQEVILRCVPISNHLYFYWYRQILGQKVEFLVSFYNNEISEKSEIFDDQFSVERPDGSNFTLKIRSTKLEDSAMYFCASSGRTGGYGYTFGSGTRLTVV.

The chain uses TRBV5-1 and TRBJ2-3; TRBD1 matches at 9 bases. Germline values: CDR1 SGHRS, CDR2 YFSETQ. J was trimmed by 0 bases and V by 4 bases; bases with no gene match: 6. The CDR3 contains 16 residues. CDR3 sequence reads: CASSTGTGTSTDTQYF. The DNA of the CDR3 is TGCGCCAGCAGCACCGGGACAGGGACTAGCACAGATACGCAGTATTTT. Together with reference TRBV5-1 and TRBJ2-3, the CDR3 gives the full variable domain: KAGVTQTPRYLIKTRGQQVTLSCSPISGHRSVSWYQQTPGQGLQFLFEYFSETQRNKGNFPGRFSGRQFSNSRSEMNVSTLELGDSALYLCASSTGTGTSTDTQYFGPGTRLTVL.

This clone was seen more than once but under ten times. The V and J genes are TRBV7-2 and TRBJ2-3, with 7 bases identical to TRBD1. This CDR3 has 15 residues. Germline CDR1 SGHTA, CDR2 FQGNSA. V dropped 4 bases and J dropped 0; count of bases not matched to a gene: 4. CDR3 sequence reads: CASSWGQSSTDTQYF. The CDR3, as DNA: TGTGCCAGCAGCTGGGGACAGTCTAGCACAGATACGCAGTATTTT.

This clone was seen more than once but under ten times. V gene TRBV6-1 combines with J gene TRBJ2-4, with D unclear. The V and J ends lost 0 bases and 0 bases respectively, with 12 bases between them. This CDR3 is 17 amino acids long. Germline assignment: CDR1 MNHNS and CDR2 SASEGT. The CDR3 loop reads CASSEAPNSLAKNIQYF. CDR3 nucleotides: TGTGCCAGCAGTGAAGCGCCAAACAGCCTAGCCAAAAACATTCAGTACTTC.

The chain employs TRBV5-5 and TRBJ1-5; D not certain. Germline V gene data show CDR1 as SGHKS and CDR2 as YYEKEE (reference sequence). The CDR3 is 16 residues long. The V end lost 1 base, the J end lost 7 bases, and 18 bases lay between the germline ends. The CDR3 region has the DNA TGTGCCAGCAGCTTGACCGGGATAACTGAGAGACAGCCCCAGCATTTT. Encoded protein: CASSLTGITERQPQHF.

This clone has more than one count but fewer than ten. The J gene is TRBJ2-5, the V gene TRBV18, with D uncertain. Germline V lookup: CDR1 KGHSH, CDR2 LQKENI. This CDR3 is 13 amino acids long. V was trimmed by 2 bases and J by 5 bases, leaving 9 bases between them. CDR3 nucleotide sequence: TGTGCCAGCTCACCAGTTTTCGTCGAGACCCAGTACTTC. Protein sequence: CASSPVFVETQYF.

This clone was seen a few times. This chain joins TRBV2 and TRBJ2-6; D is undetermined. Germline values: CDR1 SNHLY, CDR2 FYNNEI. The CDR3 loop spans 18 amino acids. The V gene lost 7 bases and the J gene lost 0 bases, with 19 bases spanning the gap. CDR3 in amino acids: CASTRPSGSYSGANVLTF. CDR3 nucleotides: TGTGCCAGCACTCGCCCCTCCGGGTCCTACTCTGGGGCCAACGTCCTGACTTTC.

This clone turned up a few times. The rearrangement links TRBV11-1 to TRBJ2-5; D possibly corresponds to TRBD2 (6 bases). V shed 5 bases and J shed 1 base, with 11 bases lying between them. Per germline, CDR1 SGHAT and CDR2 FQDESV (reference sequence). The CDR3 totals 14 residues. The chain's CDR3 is CASSPRSGQETQYF. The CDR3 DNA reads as TGTGCCAGCAGCCCCCGTAGCGGCCAAGAGACCCAGTACTTC.

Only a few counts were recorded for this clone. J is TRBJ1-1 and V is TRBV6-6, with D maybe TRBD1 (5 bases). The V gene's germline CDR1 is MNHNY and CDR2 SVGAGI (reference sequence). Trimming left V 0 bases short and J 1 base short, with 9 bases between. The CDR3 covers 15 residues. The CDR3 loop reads CASSYSKTGNTEAFF. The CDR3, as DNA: TGTGCCAGCAGTTACTCGAAAACAGGGAACACTGAAGCTTTCTTT.

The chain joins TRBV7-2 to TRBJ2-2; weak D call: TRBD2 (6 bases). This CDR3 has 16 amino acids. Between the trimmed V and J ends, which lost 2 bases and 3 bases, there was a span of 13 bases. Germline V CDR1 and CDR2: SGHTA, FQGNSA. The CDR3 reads CASSLFGGGYTGELFF. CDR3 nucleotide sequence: TGTGCCAGCAGCTTATTCGGGGGTGGTTACACCGGGGAGCTGTTTTTT. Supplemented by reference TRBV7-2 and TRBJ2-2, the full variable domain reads GAGVSQSPSNKVTEKGKDVELRCDPISGHTALYWYRQSLGQGLEFLIYFQGNSAPDKSGLPSDRFSAERTGGSVSTLTIQRTQQEDSAVYLCASSLFGGGYTGELFFGEGSRLTVL.

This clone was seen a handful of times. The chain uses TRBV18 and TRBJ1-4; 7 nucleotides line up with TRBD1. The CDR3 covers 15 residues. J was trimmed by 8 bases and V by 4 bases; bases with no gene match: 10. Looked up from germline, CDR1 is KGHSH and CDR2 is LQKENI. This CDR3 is CASSLMTGRDEKLFF. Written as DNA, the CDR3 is TGTGCCAGCTCACTCATGACAGGGCGGGACGAAAAACTGTTTTTT.